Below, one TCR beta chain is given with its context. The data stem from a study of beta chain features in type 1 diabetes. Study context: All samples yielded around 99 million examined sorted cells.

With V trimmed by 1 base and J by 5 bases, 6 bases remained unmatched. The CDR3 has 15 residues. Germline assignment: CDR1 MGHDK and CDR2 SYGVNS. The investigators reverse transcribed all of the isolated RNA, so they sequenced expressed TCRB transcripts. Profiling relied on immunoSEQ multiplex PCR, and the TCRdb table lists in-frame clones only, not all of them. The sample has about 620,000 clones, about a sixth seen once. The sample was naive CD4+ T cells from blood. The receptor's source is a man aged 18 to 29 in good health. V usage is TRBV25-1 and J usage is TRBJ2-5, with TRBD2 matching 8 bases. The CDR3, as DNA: TGTGCCAGCAGTGAATTGGGACTAGAATCTGAGACCCAGTACTTC. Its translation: CASSELGLESETQYF.